This TCR beta chain was observed in a study of OX40 agonist ivuxolimab in advanced cancers. Only in-frame clones appear in the TCRdb table, and some are missing; sequencing was by immunoSEQ multiplex PCR. The data contain tens of thousands of clones, around 80% of them singletons. This CDR3 is built from 15 residues. Germline V gene lookup returns CDR1 MDHEN and CDR2 SYDVKM. V lost 1 base to trimming and J lost 0 bases, with 7 bases between them. The sample consisted of CD4+ or CD8+ T cells sorted from blood, taken in a trial of the OX40 agonist ivuxolimab. The TCR originated in an adult with an advanced solid tumor such as melanoma, head and neck, liver or kidney cancer. The chain recombines TRBV28 with TRBJ2-1; D unclear. In nucleotides, the CDR3 is TGTGCCAGCAGTTTATTGGAGAGCTCCTACAATGAGCAGTTCTTC. Translated: CASSLLESSYNEQFF.